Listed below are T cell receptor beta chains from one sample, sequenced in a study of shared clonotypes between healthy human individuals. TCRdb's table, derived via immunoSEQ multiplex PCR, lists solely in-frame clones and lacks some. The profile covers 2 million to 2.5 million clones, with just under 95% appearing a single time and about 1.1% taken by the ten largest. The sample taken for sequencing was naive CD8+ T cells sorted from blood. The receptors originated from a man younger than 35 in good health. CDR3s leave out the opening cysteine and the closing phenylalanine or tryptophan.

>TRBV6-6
ASSSPVSSYEQY
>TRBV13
ASGPGTNEKLF
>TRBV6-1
ASSVWEIVGELF
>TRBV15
ATSSGTSPITDTQY
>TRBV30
AWSVLRTLGGRPPQETQY
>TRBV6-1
ASSDGLNSPLH
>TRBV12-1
ASSALLAGVPCEQY
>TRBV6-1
ASSEEGLAGYEQY
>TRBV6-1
ASSEGLGSSTDTQY
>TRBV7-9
ASSLESGRNQPQH
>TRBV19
ASSTKRDSTDTQY
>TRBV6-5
ASSYDTRYEQY
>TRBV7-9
ASSASGREFGELF
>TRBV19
ASRGRGVSNQPQH
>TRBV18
ASSPAQGAEAF
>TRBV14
ASSSGWQETQY
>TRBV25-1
ASKDQGITEAF